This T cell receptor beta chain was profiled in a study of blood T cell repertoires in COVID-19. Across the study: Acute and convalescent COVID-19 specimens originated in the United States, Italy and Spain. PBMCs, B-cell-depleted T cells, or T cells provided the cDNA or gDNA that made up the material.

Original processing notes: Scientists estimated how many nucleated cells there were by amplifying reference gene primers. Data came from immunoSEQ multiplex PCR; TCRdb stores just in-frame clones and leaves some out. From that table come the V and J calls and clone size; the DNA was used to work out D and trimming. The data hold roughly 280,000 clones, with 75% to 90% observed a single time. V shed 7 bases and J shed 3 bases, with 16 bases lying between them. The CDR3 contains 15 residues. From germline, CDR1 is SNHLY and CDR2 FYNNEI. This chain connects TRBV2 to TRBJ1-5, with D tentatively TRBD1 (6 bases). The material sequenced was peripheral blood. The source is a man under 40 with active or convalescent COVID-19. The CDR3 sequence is CASKTGGLDNQPQHF. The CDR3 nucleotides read TGTGCCAGCAAGACAGGCGGCCTTGACAATCAGCCCCAGCATTTT. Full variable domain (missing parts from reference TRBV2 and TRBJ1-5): EPEVTQTPSHQVTQMGQEVILRCVPISNHLYFYWYRQILGQKVEFLVSFYNNEISEKSEIFDDQFSVERPDGSNFTLKIRSTKLEDSAMYFCASKTGGLDNQPQHFGDGTRLSIL.